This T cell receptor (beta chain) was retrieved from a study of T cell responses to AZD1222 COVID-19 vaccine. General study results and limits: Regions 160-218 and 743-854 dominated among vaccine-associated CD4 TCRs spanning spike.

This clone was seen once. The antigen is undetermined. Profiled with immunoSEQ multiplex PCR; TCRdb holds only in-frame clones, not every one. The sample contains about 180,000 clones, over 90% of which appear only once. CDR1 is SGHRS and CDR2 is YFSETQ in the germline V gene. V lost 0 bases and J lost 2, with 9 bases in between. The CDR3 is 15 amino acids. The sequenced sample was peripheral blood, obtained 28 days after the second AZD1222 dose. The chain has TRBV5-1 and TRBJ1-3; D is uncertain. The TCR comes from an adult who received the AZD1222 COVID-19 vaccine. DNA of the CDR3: TGCGCCAGCAGCTTGGCCGCGGGTCCTGGAAACACCATATATTTT. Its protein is CASSLAAGPGNTIYF.